This T cell receptor beta chain was recovered during a study of cytomegalovirus exposure and HLA in healthy donors. It was with 60 Vbeta and 13 Jbeta primers that the PCR ran. Assay: immunoSEQ multiplex PCR; the TCRdb copy retains only in-frame clones and omits some. The sample has some 100,000 clones, around 84% seen once. Germline CDR1 SQVTM, CDR2 ANQGSEA. V lost 4 bases to trimming and J lost 3 bases, with 7 bases between them. The CDR3 consists of 12 residues. V is TRBV29-1 and J is TRBJ1-3; no clear D. Sequencing was performed on PBMCs. This clonotype was obtained from a woman aged 18-29 years in good health and CMV-seronegative. The CDR3 coding sequence is TGCAGCGTTGGCTATGTTGGAAACACCATATATTTT. This gives the protein CSVGYVGNTIYF.